Sequencing of this T cell receptor (beta chain) was carried out in a study of OX40 agonist ivuxolimab in advanced cancers. About the research overall: Ivuxolimab is an agonistic anti-OX40 (CD134) antibody, and patients were treated with it. Aged 23 to 79 with a mean of approximately 60 years, they were 75% to 85% male. Regarding the study as a whole: Compared with others, partial responders at 0.1-3.0 mg/kg displayed clonal expansion among the lowest.

Trimming took 2 bases from V and 7 from J; bases not matched to a gene: 8. Germline V gives CDR1 MNHEY, CDR2 SVGAGI. This CDR3 region has 16 residues. Only one count was recorded for this clone. No antigen is known for it. The method was immunoSEQ multiplex PCR; TCRdb's version includes in-frame clones alone and lacks a portion of them. In the table there are around 56,000 clones, roughly three quarters of which are singletons. Sampling times: baseline, cycle 4 day 1, cycle 7 day 1. The clonotype comes from an adult with an advanced solid tumor such as melanoma, head and neck, liver or kidney cancer. The material sequenced was CD4+ or CD8+ T cells sorted from blood, taken in a trial of the OX40 agonist ivuxolimab. V is TRBV6-5 and J is TRBJ2-7; TRBD2 matches at 13 bases. The CDR3 nucleotides are TGTGCCAGCAGTTACGCCCCCGGGACTAGCGGGGTAGAGCAGTACTTC. Protein product: CASSYAPGTSGVEQYF.